One sample yielded the 22 T cell receptor beta chains listed below, sequenced in a study of shared clonotypes between healthy human individuals. Some clones are missing from TCRdb's copy, which holds only in-frame ones; the method was immunoSEQ multiplex PCR. The sample contains around 690,000 clones, about 90% of which appear only once. The sequenced material came from memory CD8+ T cells from PBMCs. Indicated subset: CD45RO+ cells pooled with CCR7-negative TemRA cells. These receptors came from a man younger than 35 in good health. Some clones in this sample may be carry-over from other donors' samples.

The rearrangement uses TRBV28 and TRBJ1-2, with 8 positions matching TRBD1. The CDR3 loop spans 18 amino acids. CDR1 and CDR2 (germline): MDHEN, SYDVKM. The junction had 22 bases not matched to a gene; V was cut back by 8 bases and J by 5 bases. The DNA for the CDR3 is TGTGCCAGCTGGAGTTCCGGGACAGGTGGGAGTTTCCAATATGGCTACACCTTC. Residues: CASWSSGTGGSFQYGYTF.

The V gene is TRBV7-9, the J gene TRBJ2-7; 11 bases agree with TRBD1. The CDR3 is made up of 15 amino acids. Losses at the gene ends were 5 bases for V and 3 bases for J; bases not matched to a gene: 6. Germline-derived CDR1 and CDR2 are SEHNR and FQNEAQ (reference sequence). The CDR3 protein is CASSGPGQGDYEQYF. CDR3 bases: TGTGCCAGCAGCGGGCCGGGACAGGGGGACTACGAGCAGTACTTC. Combining the CDR3 with reference TRBV7-9 and TRBJ2-7 gives the whole variable domain DTGVSQNPRHKITKRGQNVTFRCDPISEHNRLYWYRQTLGQGPEFLTYFQNEAQLEKSRLLSDRFSAERPKGSFSTLEIQRTEQGDSAMYLCASSGPGQGDYEQYFGPGTRLTVT.

The genes are TRBV28 and TRBJ2-1; a possible D gene is TRBD2 (6 bases). CDR1 is MDHEN and CDR2 is SYDVKM in the germline V gene. The CDR3 sequence is 15 residues long. V lost 4 bases to trimming and J lost 9 bases, with 19 bases between them. In DNA form, the CDR3 reads TGTGCCAGCAGTTCTCCACGGGAGTCCCTAACTGAGCAGTTCTTC. It codes for CASSSPRESLTEQFF.

The V call is TRBV2, the J call TRBJ1-2; D not resolved. V lost 8 bases, J lost 4 bases, and 20 bases lay in between. From germline, CDR1 is SNHLY and CDR2 FYNNEI. This CDR3 spans 15 amino acids. The CDR3 bases are TGTGCCAGCTACAACGCGGGGAGGATTGGCTATGGCTACACCTTC. This gives the protein CASYNAGRIGYGYTF.

The gene calls are TRBV7-8 and TRBJ1-1; the match to TRBD1 covers 8 bases. The V segment lost 0 bases and the J segment 1 base; nucleotides outside the gene matches: 7. CDR3 size: 17 residues. The germline CDR1 and CDR2 sequences are SGHVS and FQNEAQ. The CDR3 spells CASSLAGLQGANTEAFF. CDR3 sequence (DNA): TGTGCCAGCAGCTTAGCTGGCTTGCAGGGGGCGAACACTGAAGCTTTCTTT.

The chain has TRBV15 and TRBJ2-1, with TRBD2 matching 7 bases. Germline CDR1 LNHNV, CDR2 YYDKDF (reference sequence). Trimming removed 8 bases from V and 5 bases from J; junction bases left unmatched: 12. The CDR3 length is 15 residues. In DNA form, the CDR3 reads TGTGCCACCGGCATCGGGCGGGAGCGACACAATGAGCAGTTCTTC. This translates into CATGIGRERHNEQFF.

This rearrangement joins TRBV6-6 to TRBJ1-2, with D maybe TRBD1 (5 bases). CDR1 and CDR2 from the germline V gene are MNHNY and SVGAGI (reference sequence). Trimming took off 6 bases at V and 5 bases at J, with 19 bases between the two ends. The CDR3 is 15 amino acids. As DNA, the CDR3 is TGTGCCAGCAGAACTTACGGGGGGAGGGAGTATGGCTACACCTTC. Protein sequence: CASRTYGGREYGYTF.

The rearrangement links TRBV7-9 to TRBJ1-1, with a weak D call TRBD1 (6 bases). V lost 3 bases to trimming and J lost 4 bases, with 12 bases between them. Per germline, CDR1 SEHNR and CDR2 FQNEAQ (reference sequence). This CDR3 spans 14 amino acids. The CDR3 protein is CASSLGASGTEAFF. CDR3 DNA sequence: TGTGCCAGCAGCTTGGGGGCCTCGGGCACTGAAGCTTTCTTT.

The CDR3 DNA reads as TGTGCCAGCAGTTTATCAATGGCGGGGGGCACTGAAGCTTTCTTT. Encoded protein: CASSLSMAGGTEAFF. This sequence joins TRBV27 and TRBJ1-1, with a weak D call TRBD1 (5 bases). CDR3 length: 15 amino acids. With 0 bases removed from V and 4 bases from J, the gap between germline ends came to 12 bases. Germline V lookup: CDR1 MNHEY, CDR2 SMNVEV (reference sequence).

As to this clone: The sample carries other DNA sequences with the same CDR3. The V and J genes are TRBV9 and TRBJ2-7; TRBD2 might be the D (6 bases). This CDR3 comprises 14 residues. Trimming removed 2 bases at V and 3 bases at J, with 12 bases between. CDR1 is SGDLS, CDR2 YYNGEE, per germline. CDR3: CASSVAAGSYEQYF. CDR3 bases: TGTGCCAGCAGCGTGGCAGCGGGTAGCTACGAGCAGTACTTC.

This rearrangement joins TRBV7-8 to TRBJ2-7; D might be TRBD1 or TRBD2, each matching 6 bases. This CDR3 has 14 amino acids. Germline CDR1 and CDR2: SGHVS and FQNEAQ. V lost 1 base, J lost 1 base, and 8 bases lay in between. This chain's CDR3 is CASSLGGASYEQYF. The CDR3 nucleotides are TGTGCCAGCAGCTTAGGGGGGGCGTCCTACGAGCAGTACTTC.

This chain connects TRBV28 to TRBJ2-7; TRBD1 matches 10 bases. From germline, CDR1 is MDHEN and CDR2 SYDVKM. V lost 8 bases, J lost 4 bases, and 5 bases stayed unmatched. The length of the CDR3 is 13 residues. CDR3 sequence: CASGGQGRYEQYF. DNA of the CDR3: TGTGCCAGCGGGGGACAGGGGAGGTACGAGCAGTACTTC.

The chain employs TRBV6-5 and TRBJ2-7; 12 nucleotides line up with TRBD1. After removal of 7 bases from V and 5 bases from J, the junction contained 6 bases not matched to a gene. This CDR3 is 14 amino acids long. Per germline, CDR1 MNHEY and CDR2 SVGAGI. CDR3 nucleotides: TGTGCCAGCACCCCCGGGACAGGGGGCAACGAGCAGTACTTC. Translated: CASTPGTGGNEQYF.

The genes are TRBV6-1 and TRBJ1-4, with TRBD1 as a possible D gene (5 bases). The V end lost 3 bases, the J end lost 6 bases, and 11 bases lay between the germline ends. Germline V lookup: CDR1 MNHNS, CDR2 SASEGT. This CDR3 has 14 amino acids. The CDR3 bases are TGTGCCAGCAGTGAGACAGCCGTTCATGAAAAACTGTTTTTT. Residues: CASSETAVHEKLFF.

The chain is built from TRBV5-4 and TRBJ2-7; the match to TRBD1 covers 7 bases. V was pared by 2 bases and J by 1 base, with 9 bases of the junction left unmatched. The CDR3 has 16 residues. Germline-derived CDR1 and CDR2 are SGHNT and YYREEE (reference sequence). The CDR3 DNA reads as TGTGCCAGCAGCTTAGATGGACAGGCCCGTTCCTACGAGCAGTACTTC. This sequence encodes CASSLDGQARSYEQYF.

The chain employs TRBV25-1 and TRBJ2-7, with 8 nucleotides matching TRBD1. Per the germline V gene, CDR1 is MGHDK and CDR2 is SYGVNS. After removal of 6 bases from V and 5 bases from J, the junction contained 9 bases not matched to a gene. The CDR3 contains 14 residues. DNA of the CDR3: TGTGCCAGCAGCTCAGACAGGGGACTCGACGAGCAGTACTTC. As protein: CASSSDRGLDEQYF.

V is TRBV25-1 and J is TRBJ2-2; D is perhaps TRBD1 (6 bases). This CDR3 has 16 residues. The germline V gene has CDR1 MGHDK and CDR2 SYGVNS. V lost 2 bases, J lost 4 bases, and 14 bases lay in between. Here the CDR3 reads CASSEPTGFITGELFF. The CDR3 DNA reads as TGTGCCAGCAGTGAACCCACAGGGTTTATCACCGGGGAGCTGTTTTTT.

This sequence joins TRBV4-1 and TRBJ2-7; D ambiguous. V lost 4 bases, J lost 3 bases, and 19 bases lay in between. Per the germline V gene, CDR1 is MGHRA and CDR2 is YSYEKL. The CDR3 consists of 16 residues. The CDR3 DNA sequence: TGCGCCAGCAGCCCCCAGGCGGCCGGTGGGAACTACGAGCAGTACTTC. Amino acid sequence: CASSPQAAGGNYEQYF.

In its sample, this clone was seen once. The chain has TRBV27 and TRBJ2-7, with D possibly called TRBD1 or TRBD2 (5 bases each). The V end lost 6 bases, the J end lost 3 bases, and 18 bases lay between the germline ends. The CDR3 extends over 15 amino acids. Germline V gene lookup returns CDR1 MNHEY and CDR2 SMNVEV (reference sequence). CDR3 protein: CASSLGTNYYYEQYF. The CDR3 bases are TGTGCCAGCAGCCTGGGGACGAATTACTACTACGAGCAGTACTTC.

The chain carries TRBV28 and TRBJ1-6; D unresolved. The CDR3 has 13 amino acids. Trimming left V 7 bases short and J 9 bases short, with 13 bases between. The germline V gene has CDR1 MDHEN and CDR2 SYDVKM. In DNA, the CDR3 is TGTGCCAGCACCTGGACGGTGACTTCACCCCTCCACTTT. Translating gives CASTWTVTSPLHF.

The chain carries TRBV29-1 and TRBJ1-2; D unclear. The CDR3 extends over 14 amino acids. The V end was cut by 5 bases, the J end by 1 base, with 14 bases between. CDR1 SQVTM and CDR2 ANQGSEA come from the germline V gene. CDR3 amino acids: CSVQPRNNNYGYTF. In nucleotides, the CDR3 is TGCAGCGTTCAACCCAGGAATAATAACTATGGCTACACCTTC.

The chain has TRBV28 and TRBJ1-1, with D unclear. CDR1 and CDR2 (germline): MDHEN, SYDVKM. This CDR3 is 11 amino acids long. Deletions cut 5 bases from V and 11 bases from J, with 12 bases between. The CDR3 bases are TGTGCCAGCAGTCCCAATGTATTCGCTTTCTTT. This sequence encodes CASSPNVFAFF.